This T cell receptor beta chain comes out of a study of T cell responses to AZD1222 COVID-19 vaccine. To note about this clone: Antigen unknown.

Study outcomes and limitations: The donor cohort was predominantly white British with a female majority, and clonal diversity may have been underestimated. Spike-specific TCR breadth and depth rose after two AZD1222 doses.

This CDR3 region has 16 residues. CDR1 ENHRY and CDR2 SYGVKD come from the germline V gene. Trimming removed 7 bases from V and 7 bases from J; junction bases left unmatched: 9. Libraries were prepared by immunoSEQ multiplex PCR; TCRdb keeps only in-frame clonotypes and omits some of them. The sample consists of approximately 140,000 clones, around 90% of them appearing once. V is TRBV10-3 and J is TRBJ2-1; 14 bases align to TRBD2. The receptor's source is an adult in good health. The sequenced sample was peripheral blood, obtained on day 0 of MenACWY control vaccination. As DNA, the CDR3 is TGTGCCATCATTAGGACTAGCGGGAGGATCGGGAATGAGCAGTTCTTC. It translates to CAIIRTSGRIGNEQFF.